Detailed here is one TCR beta chain. Assay: immunoSEQ multiplex PCR; the TCRdb copy retains only in-frame clones and omits some. The sample lists about 22,000 clones; around 27% were seen once. The data were obtained in a study of sequential checkpoint blockade in melanoma. Study-level background: Both treatment sequences were followed by maintenance nivolumab.

The treatment is: randomized to nivolumab then ipilimumab (arm A) or the reverse (arm B). None of the patients previously received DNA-damaging chemotherapy. Germline CDR1 reads MDHEN; CDR2 reads SYDVKM. Trimming at V came to 5 bases and at J to 9 bases, leaving 15 bases not matched to a gene. CDR3 length: 16 amino acids. This sample comprised tumor tissue (inferred from file names), obtained from a patient given nivolumab and ipilimumab in sequence. The V gene is TRBV28, the J gene TRBJ2-1, with 8 bases identical to TRBD2. The sequence came from a human donor with melanoma. CDR3 amino acids: CASSPPRTSLLGEQFF. The CDR3 bases are TGTGCCAGCAGTCCACCTAGGACTAGCCTATTGGGTGAGCAGTTCTTC.